This T cell receptor beta chain is from a study of T-cell memory formation after mild COVID-19. The germline V gene has CDR1 SQVTM and CDR2 ANQGSEA. V lost 6 bases, J lost 0 bases, and 6 bases stayed unmatched. The CDR3 extends over 14 amino acids. Each CDR3 protein is one row after TCRdb ran MiXCR on the 5' RACE reads. The sample contains about 170,000 distinct CDR3 sequences, about an eighth of which appear only once. As to this clonotype: The antigen is unknown.

Regarding the study as a whole: Confirmation was lacking for SARS-CoV-2 specificity of second-wave clones that peaked on day 37.

The V gene is TRBV29-1, the J gene TRBJ2-3, with 7 positions matching TRBD1. The clonotype comes from a man aged 18 to 29 who had mild COVID-19 (a few samples of this study predate the infection). Cell type and time point are not known. Input material: PBMCs or a T cell subset sorted from them (not recorded which). Here the CDR3 DNA reads TGCAGCGTGAAACCGGGACAGAGCACAGATACGCAGTATTTT. It translates to CSVKPGQSTDTQYF.